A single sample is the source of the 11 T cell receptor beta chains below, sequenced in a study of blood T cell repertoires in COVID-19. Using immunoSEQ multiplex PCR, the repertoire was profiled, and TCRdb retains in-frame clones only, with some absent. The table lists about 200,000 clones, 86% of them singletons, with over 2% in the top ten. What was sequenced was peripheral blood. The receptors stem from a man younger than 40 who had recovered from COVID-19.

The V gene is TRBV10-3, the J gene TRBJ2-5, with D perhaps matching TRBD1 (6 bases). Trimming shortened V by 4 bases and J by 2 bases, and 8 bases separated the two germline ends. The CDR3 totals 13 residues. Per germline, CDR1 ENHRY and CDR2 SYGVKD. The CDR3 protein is CAISGQVQETQYF. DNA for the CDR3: TGTGCCATCAGTGGACAGGTGCAAGAGACCCAGTACTTC.

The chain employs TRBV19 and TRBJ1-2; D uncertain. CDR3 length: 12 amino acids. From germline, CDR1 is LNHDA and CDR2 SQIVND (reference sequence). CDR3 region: CAPVGTNYGYTF. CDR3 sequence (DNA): TGTGCTCCGGTCGGTACCAACTATGGCTACACCTTC.

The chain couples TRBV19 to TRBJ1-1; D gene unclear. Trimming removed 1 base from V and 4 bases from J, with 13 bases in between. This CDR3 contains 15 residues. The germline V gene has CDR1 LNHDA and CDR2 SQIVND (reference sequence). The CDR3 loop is CASSIGRVGSTEAFF. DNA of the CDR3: TGTGCCAGTAGTATAGGGAGGGTGGGGAGCACTGAAGCTTTCTTT.

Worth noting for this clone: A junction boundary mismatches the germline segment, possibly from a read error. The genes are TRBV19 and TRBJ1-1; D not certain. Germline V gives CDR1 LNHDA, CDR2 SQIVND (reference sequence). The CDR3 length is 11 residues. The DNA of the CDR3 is TGTGCCAGTAGTGCGTTTGCGGGGTTTCTATTT. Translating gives CASSAFAGFLF. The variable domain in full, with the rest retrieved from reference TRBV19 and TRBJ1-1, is DGGITQSPKYLFRKEGQNVTLSCEQNLNHDAMYWYRQDPGQGLRLIYYSQIVNDFQKGDIAEGYSVSREKKESFPLTVTSAQKNPTAFYLCASSAFAGFLFGQGTRLTVV.

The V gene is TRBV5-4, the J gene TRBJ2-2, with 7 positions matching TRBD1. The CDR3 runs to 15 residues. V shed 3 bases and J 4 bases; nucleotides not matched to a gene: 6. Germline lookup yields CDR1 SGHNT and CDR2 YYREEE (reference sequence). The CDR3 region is CASSSRQGGTGELFF. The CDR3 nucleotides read TGTGCCAGCAGCTCCCGACAGGGTGGCACCGGGGAGCTGTTTTTT. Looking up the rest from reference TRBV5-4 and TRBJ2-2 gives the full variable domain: ETGVTQSPTHLIKTRGQQVTLRCSSQSGHNTVSWYQQALGQGPQFIFQYYREEENGRGNFPPRFSGLQFPNYSSELNVNALELDDSALYLCASSSRQGGTGELFFGEGSRLTVL.

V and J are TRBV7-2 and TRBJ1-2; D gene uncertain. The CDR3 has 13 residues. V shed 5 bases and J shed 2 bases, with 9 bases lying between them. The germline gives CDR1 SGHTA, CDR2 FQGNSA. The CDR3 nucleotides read TGTGCCAGCAGCCGATTACGGAACTATGGCTACACCTTC. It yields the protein CASSRLRNYGYTF.

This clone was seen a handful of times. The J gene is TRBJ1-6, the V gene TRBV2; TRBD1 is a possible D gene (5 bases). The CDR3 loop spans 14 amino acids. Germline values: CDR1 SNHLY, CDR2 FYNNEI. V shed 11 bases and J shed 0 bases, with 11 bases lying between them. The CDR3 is CAGGESSYNSPLHF. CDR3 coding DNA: TGTGCCGGAGGGGAGAGCTCCTATAATTCACCCCTCCACTTT.

This CDR3 reads CASSFTDDYDQPQHF. CDR3 DNA: TGCGCCAGCAGCTTTACGGACGACTATGATCAGCCCCAGCATTTT. V gene TRBV5-1 combines with J gene TRBJ1-5; D is unclear. Trimming shortened V by 2 bases and J by 5 bases, and 14 bases separated the two germline ends. This CDR3 is 15 amino acids long. Per germline, CDR1 SGHRS and CDR2 YFSETQ.

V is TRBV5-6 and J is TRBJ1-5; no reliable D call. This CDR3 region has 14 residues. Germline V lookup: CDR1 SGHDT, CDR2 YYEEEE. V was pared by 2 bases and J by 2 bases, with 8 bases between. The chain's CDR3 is CASSFWARNQPQHF. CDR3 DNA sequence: TGTGCCAGCAGCTTCTGGGCGCGCAATCAGCCCCAGCATTTT.

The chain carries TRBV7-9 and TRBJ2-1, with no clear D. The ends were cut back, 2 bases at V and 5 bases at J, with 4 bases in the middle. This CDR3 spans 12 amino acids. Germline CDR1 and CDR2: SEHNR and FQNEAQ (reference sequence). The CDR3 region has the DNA TGTGCCAGCAGCTTAACTAACAATGAGCAGTTCTTC. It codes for CASSLTNNEQFF.

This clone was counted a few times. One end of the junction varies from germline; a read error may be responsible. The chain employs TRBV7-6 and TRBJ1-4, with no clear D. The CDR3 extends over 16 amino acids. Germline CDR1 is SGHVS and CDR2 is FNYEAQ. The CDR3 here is CASSSQPGSTSEKLFF. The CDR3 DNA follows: TGTGCCAGCAGCTCACAGCCCGGGTCGACTAGTGAAAAACTGTTTTTT.